These T cell receptor beta chains were read from a single sample in a study of blood T cell repertoires in COVID-19. Here immunoSEQ multiplex PCR was the method, and the copy in TCRdb shows in-frame clones only, minus some. The sample has 160,000 or so clones; 70% to 90% are singletons. The sample consisted of peripheral blood. Receptors were obtained from a man aged 40-50 years with acute or convalescent COVID-19. Both conserved end residues are part of each CDR3. D genes are given only for firm matches. Size is stated for part of the rows, as once, few or many counts, or as a class when the clone is expanded.

few | TRBJ1-6 | 15 | . | TRBV3-1/TRBV3-2 | CASRSLGQTNSPLHF | TGTGCCAGCAGGTCCCTAGGACAAACTAATTCACCCCTCCACTTT
. | TRBJ2-3 | 15 | TRBD1 | TRBV18 | CASSRLQGSTDTQYF | TGTGCCAGCTCACGTCTACAGGGGAGCACAGATACGCAGTATTTT
. | TRBJ2-2 | 15 | . | TRBV3-1/TRBV3-2 | CASSPGVSNTGELFF | TGTGCCAGCAGCCCGGGGGTCTCGAACACCGGGGAGCTGTTTTTT
. | TRBJ2-7 | 14 | TRBD1 | TRBV7-2 | CASSADRGPYEQYF | TGTGCCAGCAGCGCCGACAGGGGGCCCTACGAGCAGTACTTC
. | TRBJ2-1 | 15 | TRBD1 | TRBV18 | CASSPVTGPENEQFF | TGTGCCAGCTCACCGGTGACAGGGCCTGAGAATGAGCAGTTCTTC
. | TRBJ1-5 | 11 | . | TRBV29-1 | CLLGGNQPQHF | TGTCTCTTAGGAGGCAATCAGCCCCAGCATTTT
. | TRBJ1-1 | 18 | TRBD1 | TRBV7-8 | CASSIDGDRGRRKAEAFF | TGTGCCAGCAGCATAGACGGGGACAGGGGGCGCAGAAAGGCTGAAGCTTTCTTT
. | TRBJ2-2 | 13 | TRBD2 | TRBV6-5 | CASRNGGTGELFF | TGTGCCAGCAGGAACGGGGGGACCGGGGAGCTGTTTTTT
. | TRBJ2-1 | 12 | . | TRBV11-2 | CASSLDRREQFF | TGTGCCAGCAGCTTAGATCGGAGGGAGCAGTTCTTC
. | TRBJ2-1 | 20 | TRBD2 | TRBV4-2 | CASSHESRLAGGSSYNEQFF | TGTGCCAGCAGCCACGAGTCCCGACTAGCGGGGGGCAGCTCCTACAATGAGCAGTTCTTC
. | TRBJ1-6 | 13 | . | TRBV19 | CASGAAVESPLHF | TGTGCCAGTGGTGCAGCGGTAGAGTCACCCCTCCACTTT
. | TRBJ1-5 | 14 | TRBD1 | TRBV2 | CASSRTGGDQPQHF | TGTGCCAGCAGTCGGACAGGGGGAGATCAGCCCCAGCATTTT
. | TRBJ2-2 | 14 | TRBD1 | TRBV25-1 | CASRGQGNTGELFF | TGTGCCAGCAGAGGACAGGGTAACACCGGGGAGCTGTTTTTT
once | TRBJ1-1 | 11 | . | TRBV6-5 | CASSYKQQAFF | TGTGCCAGCAGTTATAAACAACAAGCTTTCTTT
. | TRBJ1-4 | 14 | . | TRBV2 | CASRLGSTNEKLFF | TGTGCCAGCAGACTAGGGTCTACTAATGAAAAACTGTTTTTT
. | TRBJ1-2 | 15 | TRBD1 | TRBV6-5 | CASSYDRAVNYGYTF | TGTGCCAGCAGTTACGACAGGGCTGTTAACTATGGCTACACCTTC
. | TRBJ2-5 | 15 | TRBD1 | TRBV11-2 | CASSSGDRAQETQYF | TGTGCCAGCAGCTCCGGGGACAGGGCCCAAGAGACCCAGTACTTC
. | TRBJ2-7 | 13 | TRBD1 | TRBV7-9 | CASSWGQGDEQYF | TGTGCCAGCAGCTGGGGACAGGGGGACGAGCAGTACTTC
few | TRBJ1-1 | 11 | . | TRBV12-3/TRBV12-4 | CASTMTDKAFF | TGTGCCAGCACAATGACGGACAAGGCTTTCTTT
. | TRBJ1-2 | 16 | TRBD1 | TRBV7-9 | CASSLESLGQSGGYTF | TGTGCCAGCAGCTTAGAGAGTTTGGGACAGAGCGGCGGCTACACCTTC
. | TRBJ2-3 | 15 | TRBD2 | TRBV18 | CASSPFSGGTDTQYF | TGTGCCAGCTCACCATTCAGCGGGGGAACTGATACGCAGTATTTT
. | TRBJ1-1 | 15 | TRBD1 | TRBV5-1 | CASSLLSTGGTEAFF | TGCGCCAGCAGCTTGTTATCCACAGGGGGCACTGAAGCTTTCTTT
. | TRBJ1-1 | 14 | . | TRBV4-1 | CASSRGSENTEAFF | TGCGCCAGCAGCCGCGGCAGTGAGAACACTGAAGCTTTCTTT
. | TRBJ1-2 | 18 | TRBD1 | TRBV10-3 | CAISESGTETDINYGYTF | TGTGCCATCAGTGAATCCGGGACAGAGACCGATATTAACTATGGCTACACCTTC
. | TRBJ2-1 | 14 | . | TRBV11-3 | CASSLTSVYNEQFF | TGTGCCAGCAGCTTGACTAGTGTGTACAATGAGCAGTTCTTC
. | TRBJ1-6 | 15 | . | TRBV9 | CASSVATGPNSPLHF | TGTGCCAGCAGCGTCGCAACAGGGCCTAATTCACCCCTCCACTTT
few | TRBJ1-1 | 13 | . | TRBV7-9 | CASSRTENTEAFF | TGTGCCAGCAGCCGGACAGAGAACACTGAAGCTTTCTTT
. | TRBJ1-2 | 12 | TRBD1 | TRBV30 | CAWSVGSAGGTF | TGTGCCTGGAGTGTAGGTTCTGCAGGGGGTACCTTC
. | TRBJ1-2 | 14 | . | TRBV6-5 | CASRQTGSVNGYTF | TGTGCCAGCAGGCAAACAGGGTCGGTGAATGGCTACACCTTC
. | TRBJ1-3 | 14 | . | TRBV5-1 | CASSLGTSGNTIYF | TGCGCCAGCAGCTTGGGGACAAGTGGAAACACCATATATTTT
. | TRBJ2-7 | 14 | . | TRBV9 | CASSVVGSSYEQYF | TGTGCCAGCAGCGTAGTGGGGAGCTCCTACGAGCAGTACTTC
. | TRBJ2-5 | 17 | . | TRBV3-1/TRBV3-2 | CASSQDLGGRGGETQYF | TGTGCCAGCAGCCAAGATCTGGGCGGGCGGGGAGGAGAGACCCAGTACTTC
. | TRBJ1-2 | 14 | . | TRBV4-2 | CASSQNNRAGGYTF | TGTGCCAGCAGCCAAAATAACAGGGCGGGTGGCTACACCTTC
. | TRBJ2-3 | 17 | . | TRBV7-8 | CASSKNLGAQYTDTQYF | TGTGCCAGCAGCAAGAACCTTGGGGCCCAGTACACAGATACGCAGTATTTT
few | TRBJ1-2 | 14 | . | TRBV3-1/TRBV3-2 | CASSQLTGDYGYTF | TGTGCCAGCAGCCAGCTTACAGGAGACTATGGCTACACCTTC
few | TRBJ1-2 | 18 | TRBD1 | TRBV4-2 | CASSQGTPGQGSLKGYTF | TGTGCCAGCAGCCAAGGTACCCCGGGACAGGGAAGTCTAAAGGGCTACACCTTC
. | TRBJ2-3 | 14 | TRBD2 | TRBV7-9 | CASSSSGGADTQYF | TGTGCCAGCAGCTCTAGCGGGGGGGCAGATACGCAGTATTTT
. | TRBJ2-5 | 15 | TRBD2 | TRBV2 | CASSVKRGGGETQYF | TGTGCCAGCAGTGTTAAGCGGGGGGGCGGAGAGACCCAGTACTTC
few | TRBJ1-1 | 15 | TRBD1 | TRBV9 | CASSAGQGMNTEAFF | TGTGCCAGCAGCGCTGGACAGGGGATGAACACTGAAGCTTTCTTT
. | TRBJ1-1 | 16 | . | TRBV19 | CASRPGGAYKGTEAFF | TGTGCCAGCCGGCCTGGGGGGGCGTATAAAGGGACTGAAGCTTTCTTT
. | TRBJ2-3 | 18 | TRBD2 | TRBV5-4 | CASSLTSGGAPWTDTQYF | TGTGCCAGCAGCCTTACTAGCGGGGGGGCGCCCTGGACAGATACGCAGTATTTT
. | TRBJ1-2 | 12 | . | TRBV29-1 | CSVGAQDYGYTF | TGCAGCGTTGGGGCACAGGACTATGGCTACACCTTC
. | TRBJ2-1 | 15 | TRBD2 | TRBV6-2/TRBV6-3 | CASSPRDRGGNEQFF | TGTGCCAGCAGCCCTAGGGATCGGGGGGGCAATGAGCAGTTCTTC
. | TRBJ2-1 | 15 | . | TRBV7-9 | CASSLDYSSYNEQFF | TGTGCCAGCAGCTTAGACTATAGCTCCTACAATGAGCAGTTCTTC
. | TRBJ1-4 | 13 | . | TRBV12-3/TRBV12-4 | CASSGGSNEKLFF | TGTGCCAGCTCGGGGGGCAGTAATGAAAAACTGTTTTTT
. | TRBJ2-1 | 15 | TRBD2 | TRBV14 | CASSQSGGARNEQFF | TGTGCCAGCAGCCAATCCGGGGGGGCTCGCAATGAGCAGTTCTTC
. | TRBJ2-3 | 12 | . | TRBV7-8 | CASSLEAFTQYF | TGTGCCAGCAGCCTCGAAGCGTTCACGCAGTATTTT
. | TRBJ2-5 | 14 | . | TRBV6-5 | CASSPGGGKETQYF | TGTGCCAGCAGTCCGGGTGGGGGGAAAGAGACCCAGTACTTC
. | TRBJ2-7 | 13 | TRBD1 | TRBV5-4 | CASSPGTAYEQYF | TGTGCCAGCAGCCCCGGGACAGCCTACGAGCAGTACTTC
. | TRBJ1-1 | 11 | . | TRBV20-1 | CSASTAEEAFF | TGCAGTGCCTCCACAGCGGAAGAAGCTTTCTTT
. | TRBJ1-5 | 18 | TRBD1 | TRBV28 | CASSLWGPGQGFNQPQHF | TGTGCCAGCAGTTTATGGGGGCCGGGACAGGGTTTCAATCAGCCCCAGCATTTT
. | TRBJ2-7 | 19 | TRBD2 | TRBV23-1 | CASSQGPERTSGATNEQYF | TGCGCCAGCAGTCAGGGGCCAGAGCGGACTAGCGGAGCCACTAACGAGCAGTACTTC
. | TRBJ1-1 | 14 | . | TRBV7-3 | CASSLTSKSAEAFF | TGTGCCAGCAGCTTAACTTCCAAGTCGGCTGAAGCTTTCTTT
. | TRBJ1-2 | 14 | TRBD1 | TRBV7-9 | CASSPGTGSYGYTF | TGTGCCAGCAGCCCCGGGACAGGCAGCTATGGCTACACCTTC
. | TRBJ2-5 | 15 | TRBD2 | TRBV5-1 | CASSASGGAGETQYF | TGCGCCAGCAGCGCCAGCGGGGGGGCGGGGGAGACCCAGTACTTC
. | TRBJ2-5 | 14 | . | TRBV23-1 | CASSQLDTQETQYF | TGCGCCAGCAGTCAGTTGGACACCCAAGAGACCCAGTACTTC
once | TRBJ1-5 | 15 | . | TRBV19 | CASMTQTVDNQPQHF | TGTGCCAGTATGACACAGACCGTGGACAATCAGCCCCAGCATTTT
. | TRBJ2-1 | 12 | TRBD2 | TRBV12-3/TRBV12-4 | CASSRTRDEQFF | TGTGCCAGCAGCCGGACTAGGGATGAGCAGTTCTTC
. | TRBJ1-4 | 16 | . | TRBV19 | CASSMRRGTKFEKLFF | TGTGCCAGTAGTATGCGGCGGGGGACGAAGTTTGAAAAACTGTTTTTT
. | TRBJ2-2 | 17 | . | TRBV19 | CASSPFWLAANTGELFF | TGTGCCAGTAGCCCCTTTTGGCTAGCCGCGAACACCGGGGAGCTGTTTTTT